This T cell receptor (beta chain) was sequenced during a study of T-cell reconstitution after alpha-beta-depleted transplantation in children. Molecular barcoding with unique molecular identifiers was used for the TCRbeta library. TCRdb reprocessed the PCR reads with MiXCR, giving one entry per CDR3 protein. The sample holds about 830,000 distinct CDR3 sequences, roughly 15% seen once. Study outcomes and limitations: About two months after transplant, alpha-beta T cells reportedly came from several hundred expanded graft clones. T-cell counts and diversity at one year post-transplant came mainly from newly produced T cells.

Details on this clonotype: The antigen is undetermined.

Germline assignment: CDR1 SGHTA and CDR2 FQGTGA. Trimming removed 6 bases from V and 4 bases from J, with 4 bases in between. CDR3 length equals 10 residues. J is TRBJ2-7 and V is TRBV7-3, with D unclear. Material: PBMCs, mostly from graft donor cells, obtained 360 days after TCRalphabeta/CD19-depleted stem cell transplant. This clonotype was obtained from a male patient younger than 18 who had a stem cell transplant for acute lymphoblastic leukemia, so the T cells may come from the graft donor. The CDR3 region is CASRHYEQYF. The CDR3 DNA sequence: TGTGCCAGCAGGCATTACGAGCAGTACTTC. Together with reference TRBV7-3 and TRBJ2-7, the CDR3 gives the full variable domain: GAGVSQTPSNKVTEKGKYVELRCDPISGHTALYWYRQSLGQGPEFLIYFQGTGAADDSGLPNDRFFAVRPEGSVSTLKIQRTERGDSAVYLCASRHYEQYFGPGTRLTVT.